This is a list of T cell receptor beta chains from one sample in a study of vaccination and CD4 T cells after COVID-19. TCRdb ran MiXCR on the PCR reads and lists one entry per CDR3 protein. The sample lists 9,500 to 15,000 distinct CDR3 sequences, approximately 60% occurring once. The antigens of these receptors remain unknown. Sequenced sample: CD4+ T cells from blood, cultured in vitro. The source is a human donor who had recovered from COVID-19. The CDR3 runs from the conserved cysteine through the conserved F or W. D genes are given only for firm matches. Size is omitted from some rows. Given values are once, few, many or a class for expanded clones.

j_gene: TRBJ1-5
d_gene: TRBD1
v_gene: TRBV6-1
abundance: -
CDR3aa: CASGKTGQLGNYQPQHF
CDR3nt: TGTGCCAGCGGCAAAACGGGACAGCTAGGGAACTATCAGCCCCAGCATTTT

j_gene: TRBJ1-6
d_gene: -
v_gene: TRBV7-9
abundance: -
CDR3aa: CASKPGQNSPLHF
CDR3nt: TGTGCCAGCAAACCCGGACAAAATTCACCCCTCCACTTT

j_gene: TRBJ1-2
d_gene: -
v_gene: TRBV6-1
abundance: -
CDR3aa: CASTKTGRQDGYTF
CDR3nt: TGTGCCAGCACCAAAACAGGGAGACAGGATGGCTACACCTTC

j_gene: TRBJ1-2
d_gene: TRBD1
v_gene: TRBV12-3/TRBV12-4
abundance: -
CDR3aa: CASGRQGNYGYTF
CDR3nt: TGTGCCAGCGGGAGACAGGGTAACTATGGCTACACCTTC

j_gene: TRBJ1-1
d_gene: -
v_gene: TRBV10-3
abundance: -
CDR3aa: CAISEGQRNTEAFF
CDR3nt: TGTGCCATCAGTGAGGGACAAAGGAACACTGAAGCTTTCTTT

j_gene: TRBJ1-3
d_gene: -
v_gene: TRBV7-2
abundance: -
CDR3aa: CASSKGVTSSGNTIYF
CDR3nt: TGTGCCAGCAGCAAAGGAGTTACGAGCTCTGGAAACACCATATATTTT

j_gene: TRBJ1-5
d_gene: TRBD1
v_gene: TRBV19
abundance: -
CDR3aa: CASRRDSLNQPQHF
CDR3nt: TGTGCCAGTAGGAGGGACAGCCTTAATCAGCCCCAGCATTTT

j_gene: TRBJ1-1
d_gene: -
v_gene: TRBV9
abundance: few
CDR3aa: CASSVVGGGGTEAFF
CDR3nt: TGTGCCAGCAGCGTAGTCGGGGGGGGTGGAACTGAAGCTTTCTTT

j_gene: TRBJ2-7
d_gene: -
v_gene: TRBV24-1
abundance: -
CDR3aa: CATRSGYEQYF
CDR3nt: TGTGCCACCAGATCGGGCTACGAGCAGTACTTC

j_gene: TRBJ2-2
d_gene: TRBD1
v_gene: TRBV7-2
abundance: -
CDR3aa: CASRLTGGPGELFF
CDR3nt: TGTGCCAGCAGGCTAACAGGGGGCCCCGGGGAGCTGTTTTTT

j_gene: TRBJ1-1
d_gene: TRBD1
v_gene: TRBV11-3
abundance: -
CDR3aa: CASSSGQGQVTEAFF
CDR3nt: TGTGCCAGCAGCTCCGGACAGGGGCAGGTTACTGAAGCTTTCTTT

j_gene: TRBJ2-1
d_gene: -
v_gene: TRBV6-5
abundance: -
CDR3aa: CASSYEGSHEQFF
CDR3nt: TGTGCCAGCAGTTACGAGGGCTCTCATGAGCAGTTCTTC

j_gene: TRBJ2-4
d_gene: -
v_gene: TRBV7-2
abundance: -
CDR3aa: CASSQPAKNIQYF
CDR3nt: TGTGCCAGCAGCCAGCCCGCCAAAAACATTCAGTACTTC

j_gene: TRBJ2-7
d_gene: -
v_gene: TRBV5-1
abundance: few
CDR3aa: CASSLDLDYEQYF
CDR3nt: TGCGCCAGCAGCTTGGACTTGGATTACGAGCAGTACTTC

j_gene: TRBJ2-1
d_gene: TRBD1
v_gene: TRBV20-1
abundance: once
CDR3aa: CSASFVTGVNEQFF
CDR3nt: TGCAGTGCTAGTTTTGTCACAGGGGTCAATGAGCAGTTCTTC

j_gene: TRBJ1-6
d_gene: -
v_gene: TRBV27
abundance: few
CDR3aa: CASSFYSPDSPLHF
CDR3nt: TGTGCCAGCAGTTTCTACAGTCCGGATTCACCCCTCCACTTT

j_gene: TRBJ1-2
d_gene: -
v_gene: TRBV2
abundance: few
CDR3aa: CASSKQGDNYGYTF
CDR3nt: TGTGCCAGCAGTAAACAGGGAGACAACTATGGCTACACCTTC

j_gene: TRBJ1-2
d_gene: -
v_gene: TRBV28
abundance: -
CDR3aa: CASSFSRYGYTF
CDR3nt: TGTGCCAGCAGTTTTTCAAGATATGGCTACACCTTC

j_gene: TRBJ1-2
d_gene: TRBD1
v_gene: TRBV5-4
abundance: few
CDR3aa: CASSSAGQGNYGYTF
CDR3nt: TGTGCCAGCAGCTCGGCGGGACAGGGAAACTATGGCTACACCTTC

j_gene: TRBJ2-7
d_gene: TRBD1
v_gene: TRBV20-1
abundance: -
CDR3aa: CSARKRPGQPYEQYF
CDR3nt: TGCAGTGCTAGAAAACGACCGGGACAGCCCTACGAGCAGTACTTC

j_gene: TRBJ1-1
d_gene: -
v_gene: TRBV10-2
abundance: -
CDR3aa: CASSDTGTEAFF
CDR3nt: TGCGCCAGCAGCGATACAGGGACTGAAGCTTTCTTT

j_gene: TRBJ2-7
d_gene: -
v_gene: TRBV6-5
abundance: -
CDR3aa: CASSYEQYF
CDR3nt: TGTGCCAGCAGTTACGAGCAGTACTTC

j_gene: TRBJ2-6
d_gene: -
v_gene: TRBV24-1
abundance: -
CDR3aa: CAIAGGSGANVLTF
CDR3nt: TGTGCCATTGCGGGCGGCTCTGGGGCCAACGTCCTGACTTTC

j_gene: TRBJ1-1
d_gene: TRBD1
v_gene: TRBV27
abundance: -
CDR3aa: CASATGVSWAWTEAFF
CDR3nt: TGTGCCAGCGCCACAGGGGTCTCCTGGGCTTGGACTGAAGCTTTCTTT

j_gene: TRBJ1-6
d_gene: -
v_gene: TRBV10-1
abundance: few
CDR3aa: CASSEGKGKNNSPLHF
CDR3nt: TGCGCCAGCAGCGAAGGAAAGGGGAAAAATAATTCACCCCTCCACTTT

j_gene: TRBJ2-5
d_gene: TRBD1
v_gene: TRBV20-1
abundance: -
CDR3aa: CSATQRTGAPGETQYF
CDR3nt: TGCAGTGCTACCCAACGGACAGGGGCGCCGGGGGAGACCCAGTACTTC

j_gene: TRBJ1-2
d_gene: TRBD1
v_gene: TRBV7-9
abundance: -
CDR3aa: CASSLPSSGGLRGYTF
CDR3nt: TGTGCCAGCAGCTTACCGTCGTCAGGGGGGCTTCGTGGCTACACCTTC

j_gene: TRBJ1-2
d_gene: -
v_gene: TRBV12-3/TRBV12-4
abundance: -
CDR3aa: CASSLAGGLSSVGGYTF
CDR3nt: TGTGCCAGCAGTTTAGCGGGCGGTCTCTCCTCAGTCGGGGGCTACACCTTC

j_gene: TRBJ2-2
d_gene: TRBD2
v_gene: TRBV11-3
abundance: -
CDR3aa: CASSFRGGQGTGELFF
CDR3nt: TGTGCCAGCAGCTTTCGGGGGGGCCAGGGCACCGGGGAGCTGTTTTTT

j_gene: TRBJ1-2
d_gene: -
v_gene: TRBV20-1
abundance: -
CDR3aa: CSARASGNRSNYGYTF
CDR3nt: TGCAGTGCTAGAGCTTCAGGGAATCGGTCGAACTATGGCTACACCTTC

j_gene: TRBJ2-7
d_gene: -
v_gene: TRBV20-1
abundance: once
CDR3aa: CSADGTLGTYEQYF
CDR3nt: TGCAGTGCAGACGGGACACTCGGAACCTACGAGCAGTACTTC

j_gene: TRBJ2-3
d_gene: -
v_gene: TRBV18
abundance: -
CDR3aa: CASSPDLLADTQYF
CDR3nt: TGTGCCAGCTCACCCGACCTTCTCGCGGATACGCAGTATTTT

j_gene: TRBJ2-5
d_gene: TRBD2
v_gene: TRBV7-6
abundance: -
CDR3aa: CASSRLAGGVETQYF
CDR3nt: TGTGCCAGCAGCCGACTAGCGGGAGGGGTGGAGACCCAGTACTTC

j_gene: TRBJ1-3
d_gene: TRBD1
v_gene: TRBV28
abundance: -
CDR3aa: CASRTGANSGNTIYF
CDR3nt: TGTGCCAGCAGGACAGGGGCCAACTCTGGAAACACCATATATTTT

j_gene: TRBJ2-2
d_gene: -
v_gene: TRBV20-1
abundance: -
CDR3aa: CSARDLTAGYTGELFF
CDR3nt: TGCAGTGCTAGAGATCTTACCGCAGGGTACACCGGGGAGCTGTTTTTT

j_gene: TRBJ1-1
d_gene: -
v_gene: TRBV12-3/TRBV12-4
abundance: -
CDR3aa: CASSLGKQGIQGAFF
CDR3nt: TGTGCCAGCAGTTTAGGAAAACAGGGCATCCAGGGAGCTTTCTTT

j_gene: TRBJ2-7
d_gene: -
v_gene: TRBV6-1
abundance: -
CDR3aa: CASSTALYEQYF
CDR3nt: TGTGCCAGCAGCACAGCCCTCTACGAGCAGTACTTC

j_gene: TRBJ1-2
d_gene: -
v_gene: TRBV10-3
abundance: -
CDR3aa: CAIRSGGQMNYGYTF
CDR3nt: TGTGCCATCAGAAGCGGGGGGCAAATGAACTATGGCTACACCTTC

j_gene: TRBJ2-6
d_gene: -
v_gene: TRBV19
abundance: -
CDR3aa: CASSSGILRGNSGANVLTF
CDR3nt: TGTGCCAGTAGTTCTGGAATCTTGCGGGGCAACTCTGGGGCCAACGTCCTGACTTTC

j_gene: TRBJ1-2
d_gene: -
v_gene: TRBV2
abundance: -
CDR3aa: CASSTGPRYGYTF
CDR3nt: TGTGCCAGCAGTACAGGGCCTCGGTATGGCTACACCTTC